This T cell receptor (beta chain) was sequenced during a study of monozygotic twins with inflammatory bowel disease. The length of the CDR3 is 12 residues. The V gene's germline CDR1 is DFQATT and CDR2 SNEGSKA (reference sequence). Total RNA, at approximately 3,500 ng, went into every TCR library. UMIs that included a 6-nucleotide sample barcode were added by template switching, which took place during cDNA synthesis. TCRdb re-called the 5' RACE reads, yielding one record per CDR3 amino acid sequence without DNA. This table lists 200,000 to 250,000 distinct CDR3 sequences. As for this clonotype: Its antigen is not identified.

General study points: Perhaps reflecting limited power, concordant and discordant twins did not differ in repertoire similarity.

Blood, 2.5 to 3 ml, was drawn per donor. This TCR derives from a human donor with ulcerative colitis or Crohn's disease, or a healthy co-twin of an affected twin (not recorded which). The chain uses TRBV20-1 and TRBJ2-7; the D gene TCRdb calls, TRBD1, cannot be checked with no DNA. The sequenced sample was blood. This CDR3 is CSASSGLGEQYF.